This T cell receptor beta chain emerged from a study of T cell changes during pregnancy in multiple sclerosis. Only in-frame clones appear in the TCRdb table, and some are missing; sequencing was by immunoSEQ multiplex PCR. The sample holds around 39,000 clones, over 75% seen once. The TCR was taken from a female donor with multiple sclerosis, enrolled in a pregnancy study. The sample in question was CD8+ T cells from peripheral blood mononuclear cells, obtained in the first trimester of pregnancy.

CDR3 sequence: CASSQYRAGVAEAFF. The CDR3 DNA sequence: TGTGCCAGCAGCCAGTATAGGGCAGGGGTTGCTGAAGCTTTCTTT. The genes are TRBV7-6 and TRBJ1-1; possible D gene TRBD1, 6 bases. In germline, CDR1 is SGHVS, CDR2 FNYEAQ. The CDR3 contains 15 residues. Trimming removed 5 bases at V and 6 bases at J, with 19 bases between.